This TCR beta chain emerged from a study of post-analysis software for immune sequencing data. Whole-study context: Patients with relapsing-remitting, secondary progressive and progressive-relapsing multiple sclerosis courses were all represented.

Study-wide points: Batch-mates among the samples co-clustered strongly by F measure. Normalized Chao1 diversity was significantly reduced in patients versus controls.

Sequencing libraries made from TCR beta cDNA carried unique molecular identifiers. T cells numbering roughly 0.85 to 10 million gave rise to around 460,000 cDNA molecules. TCRdb re-derived calls from the PCR reads in MiXCR, one entry per CDR3 protein. The data contain roughly 700,000 distinct CDR3 sequences, about 32% of them seen just once; the ten biggest clones take up more than 0.45%. This clonotype has at least ten counts. Its specificity is unknown. This sequence was found in a girl aged 10 to 17 with multiple sclerosis. Sequencing used blood.

The CDR3 is CASMNAGRTQYF. The CDR3, as DNA: TGTGCCAGCATGAACGCGGGTCGGACCCAGTACTTC. The V call is TRBV12-3 or TRBV12-4, the J call TRBJ2-5; D perhaps matches TRBD2 (5 bases). The CDR3 spans 12 residues. V was trimmed by 7 bases and J by 7 bases, leaving 13 bases between them.